This T cell receptor beta chain stems from a study of early T cells in non-severe SARS-CoV-2 infection (dated by TCRdb to the early 2020s). General notes on the study: Because TCR sequencing was done on bulk RNA from unsorted whole blood, the alpha and beta chains could not be paired.

V drops 2 bases and J drops 4 bases, leaving 11 bases in between. Taken from cysteine to phenylalanine, the CDR3 has 14 residues. This entry keeps only the CDR3 DNA: 42 bases, framed from base 1. The germline V gene supplies CDR1 MNHEY and CDR2 SVGEGT. Summary of the overall study and its limitations: VDJdb matching was skewed toward anti-spike CD8 responses, so virus-specific expansions were likely underestimated and private and CD4 specificities were missed.

Receptor libraries were prepared by 5' RACE. These reads were obtained on a NextSeq 500. In the TCR library protocol, unique molecular identifiers were attached to individual cDNA molecules to correct for PCR bias and sequencing error. TCR alpha and beta chains were both sequenced, and the abundances of alpha and beta sequences in each sample were closely correlated with each other. The source study handled its data this way. Decombinator V4 was used to perform V gene, J gene and CDR3 annotation of TCR sequences. TCRs were defined as expanded if a significant change between any two time points was detected under a Poisson model with p below 0.0001. TCR abundances were normalised to the total number of TCRs sequenced per sample and expressed as counts per million. TRAV1-2 paired with TRAJ12, TRAJ20 or TRAJ33 defined MAIT TCRs, while TRAV10 paired with TRAJ18 defined iNKT TCRs. A search of VDJdb, accessed on 1 November 2021, was run for TCRs annotated to CMV, EBV and SARS-CoV-2, with TCRs annotated for multiple antigens excluded. The public reads were quality trimmed at Q25 with fastp and then assembled into clones with MiXCR by TCRdb, keeping productive beta chains. Every distinct CDR3 protein forms one entry, paired with its most common genes and DNA. TCRdb assigned the V and J calls; the authors' analysis was not used. Here the sample has fewer than 90,000 distinct CDR3 sequences; more than 13% occur a single time. Of the sample, approximately 10% is held by the ten largest clones.

The study was a case-control design nested within a healthcare worker cohort in London, UK, with weekly nasopharyngeal swab PCR tests and blood sampling. Healthcare workers were enrolled in the week of the UK lockdown, from 23 to 31 March 2020, and were followed every week for up to 16 weeks. On this clonotype: Its antigen remains unidentified. There are no base qualities to consult, and no much larger clone falls within one base.

The sequence is built from TRBV6-2 or TRBV6-3 and TRBJ1-2; the D gene is perhaps TRBD1, from 5 matching bases. This sequence was found in an adult who was a healthcare worker with PCR-confirmed SARS-CoV-2 infection or an uninfected control (not recorded which). Input material: whole blood. The base sequence is TGTGCCAGCAGTTACGGCAGTGGGGCCTATGGCTACACCTTC. This yields the protein CASSYGSGAYGYTF.